This T cell receptor beta chain was recovered during a study of blood T cell repertoires in COVID-19. Study overall: COVID-19 samples collected from the United States, Italy and Spain covered acute and convalescent phases.

CDR1 and CDR2 from the germline V gene are MNHEY and SVGAGI. This CDR3 comprises 15 residues. Trimming removed 7 bases from V and 7 bases from J; junction bases left unmatched: 10. Generated by immunoSEQ multiplex PCR, the TCRdb table keeps only in-frame clones and is missing some. The sample lists about 120,000 clones; over 75% were seen once. Specimen: peripheral blood. The clonotype was recovered from a woman older than 75 with acute or convalescent COVID-19. V usage is TRBV6-5 and J usage is TRBJ1-6; 7 bases map to TRBD1. This CDR3 is CASMALTGKNSPLHF. CDR3 DNA: TGTGCCAGCATGGCCTTGACAGGGAAAAATTCACCCCTCCACTTT.